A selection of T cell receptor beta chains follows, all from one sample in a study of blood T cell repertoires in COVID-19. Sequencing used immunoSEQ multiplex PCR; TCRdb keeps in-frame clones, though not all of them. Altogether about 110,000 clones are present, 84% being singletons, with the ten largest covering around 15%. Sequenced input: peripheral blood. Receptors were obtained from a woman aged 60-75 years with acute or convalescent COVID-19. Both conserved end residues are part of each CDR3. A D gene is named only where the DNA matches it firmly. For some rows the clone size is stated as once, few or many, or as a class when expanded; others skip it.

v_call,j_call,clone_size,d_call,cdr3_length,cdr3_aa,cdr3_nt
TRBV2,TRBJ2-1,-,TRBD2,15,CASEPTSGGYNEQFF,TGTGCCAGCGAACCGACTAGCGGGGGTTACAATGAGCAGTTCTTC
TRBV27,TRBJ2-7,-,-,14,CASSPLQARYEQYF,TGTGCCAGCAGTCCCCTGCAGGCCCGCTACGAGCAGTACTTC
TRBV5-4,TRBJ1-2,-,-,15,CASSLGRGTNYGYTF,TGTGCCAGCAGCTTAGGTAGGGGAACTAACTATGGCTACACCTTC
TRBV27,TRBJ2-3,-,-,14,CASSQRQSTDTQYF,TGTGCCAGCAGTCAACGACAGAGCACAGATACGCAGTATTTT
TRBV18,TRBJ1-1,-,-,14,CASSPKRGSSEAFF,TGTGCCAGCTCACCTAAAAGGGGCAGTTCTGAAGCTTTCTTT
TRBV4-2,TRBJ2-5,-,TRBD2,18,CASSPELAGGPGQETQYF,TGTGCCAGCAGCCCGGAATTAGCGGGAGGGCCTGGCCAAGAGACCCAGTACTTC
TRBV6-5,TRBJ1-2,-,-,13,CASSYSHRDGYTF,TGTGCCAGCAGTTACTCGCACAGGGATGGCTACACCTTC
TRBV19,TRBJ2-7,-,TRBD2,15,CASRERTSGTYEQYF,TGTGCCAGTAGAGAAAGGACTAGCGGGACCTACGAGCAGTACTTC
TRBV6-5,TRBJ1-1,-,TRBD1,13,CASRVPGQGEAFF,TGTGCCAGCAGAGTCCCGGGACAGGGGGAAGCTTTCTTT
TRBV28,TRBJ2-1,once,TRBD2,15,CASSLSGGRIHEQFF,TGTGCCAGCAGTCTTAGCGGGGGTAGGATCCATGAGCAGTTCTTC
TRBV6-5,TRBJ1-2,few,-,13,CASSRTENYGYTF,TGTGCCAGCAGCAGGACTGAAAACTATGGCTACACCTTC
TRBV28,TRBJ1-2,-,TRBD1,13,CASGGGANLGYTF,TGTGCCAGCGGAGGGGGCGCCAATCTTGGCTACACCTTC
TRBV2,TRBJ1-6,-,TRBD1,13,CASGQDYNSPLHF,TGTGCCAGCGGACAGGACTATAATTCACCCCTCCACTTT
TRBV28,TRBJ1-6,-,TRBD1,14,CASSLGQETSPLHF,TGTGCCAGCAGCCTCGGACAGGAAACTTCACCCCTCCACTTT
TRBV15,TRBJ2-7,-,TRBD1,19,CATSKVTASDRGASYEQYF,TGTGCCACCAGCAAGGTCACCGCCTCAGACAGGGGAGCGTCCTACGAGCAGTACTTC
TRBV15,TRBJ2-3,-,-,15,CATSRVEGGTDTQYF,TGTGCCACCAGCAGAGTCGAAGGGGGCACAGATACGCAGTATTTT
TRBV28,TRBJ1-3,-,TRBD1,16,CASSLRQGVSGNTIYF,TGTGCCAGCAGTTTACGACAGGGGGTCTCTGGAAACACCATATATTTT
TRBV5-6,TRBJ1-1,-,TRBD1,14,CASSATGGDTEAFF,TGTGCCAGCAGCGCCACAGGGGGGGACACTGAAGCTTTCTTT
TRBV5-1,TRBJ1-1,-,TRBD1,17,CASSRTGTEKKNTEAFF,TGCGCCAGCAGCCGGACCGGGACAGAAAAGAAGAACACTGAAGCTTTCTTT
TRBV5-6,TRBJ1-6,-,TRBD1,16,CASSSRPGQGWAPLHF,TGTGCCAGCAGCTCTCGGCCGGGACAGGGATGGGCACCCCTCCACTTT
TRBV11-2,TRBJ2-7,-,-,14,CASSLMATTYEQYF,TGTGCCAGCAGCTTAATGGCCACCACCTACGAGCAGTACTTC
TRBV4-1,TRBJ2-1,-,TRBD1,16,CASSHPGQGAGFQQFF,TGCGCCAGCAGCCATCCCGGACAGGGGGCGGGGTTCCAGCAGTTCTTC
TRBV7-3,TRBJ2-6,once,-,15,CASSSQGTGANVLTF,TGTGCCAGCAGCTCCCAGGGGACTGGGGCCAACGTCCTGACTTTC
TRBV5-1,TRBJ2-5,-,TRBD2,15,CASRRVAGGLETQYF,TGCGCCAGCAGGAGGGTAGCGGGAGGGCTGGAGACCCAGTACTTC
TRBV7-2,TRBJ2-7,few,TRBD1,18,CASSLGAGTYRGRYEQYF,TGTGCCAGCAGCTTAGGGGCCGGGACCTACAGGGGGCGGTACGAGCAGTACTTC
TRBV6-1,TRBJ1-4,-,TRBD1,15,CASSEGQGAGEKLFF,TGTGCCAGCAGTGAAGGGCAGGGGGCAGGTGAAAAACTGTTTTTT
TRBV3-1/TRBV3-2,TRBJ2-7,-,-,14,CASSQEATTYEQYF,TGTGCCAGCAGCCAAGAAGCGACTACCTACGAGCAGTACTTC
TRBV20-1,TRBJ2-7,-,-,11,CSATTGYEQYF,TGCAGTGCTACGACAGGCTACGAGCAGTACTTC
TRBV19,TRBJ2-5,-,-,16,CASSGPYRGGQETQYF,TGTGCCAGTAGTGGCCCGTACAGGGGAGGCCAAGAGACCCAGTACTTC
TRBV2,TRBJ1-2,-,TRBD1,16,CASRQEYGTAIYGYTF,TGTGCCAGCAGGCAGGAGTACGGGACAGCTATTTATGGCTACACCTTC
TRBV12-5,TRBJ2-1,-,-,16,CASGLGQPQGYNEQFF,TGTGCTAGTGGTTTGGGACAGCCCCAAGGGTACAATGAGCAGTTCTTC
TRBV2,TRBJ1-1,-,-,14,CASSDADPGTEAFF,TGTGCCAGCAGTGATGCAGACCCAGGTACTGAAGCTTTCTTT
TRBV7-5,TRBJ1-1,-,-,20,CARSSIIQTGGAEMNTEAFF,TGTGCCAGAAGCTCAATTATACAGACAGGGGGCGCGGAGATGAACACTGAAGCTTTCTTT
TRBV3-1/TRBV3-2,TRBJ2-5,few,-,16,CASSQDAAHPGETQYF,TGTGCCAGCAGCCAAGATGCGGCTCACCCGGGAGAGACCCAGTACTTC
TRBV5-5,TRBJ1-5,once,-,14,CASSFTVSNQPQHF,TGTGCCAGCAGCTTTACAGTAAGCAATCAGCCCCAGCATTTT
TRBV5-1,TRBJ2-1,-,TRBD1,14,CASSGGQGYNEQFF,TGCGCCAGCAGCGGGGGACAGGGCTACAATGAGCAGTTCTTC
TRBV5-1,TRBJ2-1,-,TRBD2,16,CASSILSGRPYNEQFF,TGCGCCAGCAGCATCCTTAGCGGGAGACCTTACAATGAGCAGTTCTTC
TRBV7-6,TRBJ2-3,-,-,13,CASSLDEADTQYF,TGTGCCAGCAGCTTAGATGAGGCAGATACGCAGTATTTT
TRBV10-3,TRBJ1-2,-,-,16,CAITDRGAAVNYGYTF,TGTGCCATCACCGATCGGGGTGCGGCGGTAAACTATGGCTACACCTTC
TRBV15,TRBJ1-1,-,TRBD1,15,CATSRDRGRGTEAFF,TGTGCCACCAGCAGAGATCGTGGCAGGGGGACTGAAGCTTTCTTT
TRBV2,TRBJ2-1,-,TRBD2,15,CASREREGPYNEQFF,TGTGCCAGCAGGGAGCGGGAGGGCCCCTACAATGAGCAGTTCTTC
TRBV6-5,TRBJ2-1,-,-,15,CASRTTGISYNEQFF,TGTGCCAGCAGGACTACGGGAATTTCCTACAATGAGCAGTTCTTC
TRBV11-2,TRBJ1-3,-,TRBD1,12,CASTGDGNTIYF,TGTGCCTCCACAGGGGACGGAAACACCATATATTTT
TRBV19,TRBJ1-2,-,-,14,CASTIGLSSGGYTF,TGTGCCAGTACCATCGGTCTGTCTTCGGGGGGCTACACCTTC
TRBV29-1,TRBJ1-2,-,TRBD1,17,CSVDSTGQGFAGYGYTF,TGCAGCGTTGATTCAACGGGACAGGGCTTCGCTGGATATGGCTACACCTTC
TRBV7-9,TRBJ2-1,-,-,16,CASSTPLAGSYNEQFF,TGTGCCAGCAGTACCCCCTTGGCGGGCTCCTACAATGAGCAGTTCTTC
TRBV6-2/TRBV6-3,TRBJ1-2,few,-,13,CASSNREDYGYTF,TGTGCCAGCAGTAACCGGGAAGACTATGGCTACACCTTC
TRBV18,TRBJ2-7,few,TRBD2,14,CASSGLAGAYEQYF,TGTGCCAGCTCAGGACTAGCGGGGGCCTACGAGCAGTACTTC
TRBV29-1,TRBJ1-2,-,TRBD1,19,CSVGFRRGRQGPSNYGYTF,TGCAGCGTTGGTTTTCGACGGGGTCGACAGGGGCCCTCTAACTATGGCTACACCTTC